The 17 T cell receptor beta chains below all came from one sample that was sequenced in a study of technical replicates of blood from a handful of donors. Here immunoSEQ multiplex PCR was the method, and the copy in TCRdb shows in-frame clones only, minus some. The data show roughly 50,000 clones, about 95% seen once. Sequenced input: PBMCs. The source of these receptors is a human donor in good health. Some clones in this sample may be carry-over from other donors' samples.

DNA for the CDR3: TGTGCCAGCAGCCAAGTTAGCGGGAGGGGTGCAGATACGCAGTATTTT. Residues: CASSQVSGRGADTQYF. The chain carries TRBV4-2 and TRBJ2-3, with 11 bases matching TRBD2. The CDR3 length is 16 residues. V shed 1 base, J shed 4 bases, and the junction held 4 bases outside the gene matches. CDR1 is LGHNA, CDR2 YNFKEQ, per germline.

The chain couples TRBV5-1 to TRBJ1-1, with a tentative D call TRBD1 (6 bases). V was pared by 1 base and J by 5 bases, with 12 bases between. The CDR3 has 14 residues. CDR1 is SGHRS and CDR2 is YFSETQ in the germline V gene. CDR3 DNA sequence: TGCGCCAGCAGCTTGCAGGGGAGGGAAACTGAAGCTTTCTTT. It yields the protein CASSLQGRETEAFF. Based on the CDR3 plus reference TRBV5-1 and TRBJ1-1, the full variable domain is KAGVTQTPRYLIKTRGQQVTLSCSPISGHRSVSWYQQTPGQGLQFLFEYFSETQRNKGNFPGRFSGRQFSNSRSEMNVSTLELGDSALYLCASSLQGRETEAFFGQGTRLTVV.

V usage is TRBV2 and J usage is TRBJ2-7; 9 nucleotides agree with TRBD2. Germline V gene data show CDR1 as SNHLY and CDR2 as FYNNEI. The CDR3 is 15 residues long. CDR3 sequence (DNA): TGTCGAAGCACCCGCTATTGGCGGGGGGGCCATGAGCAGTACTTC. Amino acid sequence: CRSTRYWRGGHEQYF.

The V call is TRBV30, the J call TRBJ1-4, with D possibly being TRBD1 (5 bases). The CDR3 runs to 12 residues. CDR1 is GTSNPN, CDR2 SVGIG, per germline (reference sequence). The V gene lost 3 bases and the J gene lost 6 bases, with 8 bases spanning the gap. CDR3 residues: CAWSEGDEKLFF. The CDR3 coding sequence is TGTGCCTGGAGCGAAGGGGATGAAAAACTGTTTTTT.

The chain is built from TRBV5-1 and TRBJ1-2; 9 bases align to TRBD1. V was clipped by 4 bases and J by 3 bases; unmatched bases: 4. Germline V gene data show CDR1 as SGHRS and CDR2 as YFSETQ. The CDR3 extends over 14 amino acids. As DNA, the CDR3 is TGCGCCAGCAGCCTGGGGGACAGGGACTATGGCTACACCTTC. Amino acid sequence: CASSLGDRDYGYTF.

This clone was detected only once. This chain joins TRBV7-9 and TRBJ1-2; maybe TRBD1 (5 bases). CDR1 is SEHNR, CDR2 FQNEAQ, per germline (reference sequence). Trimming shortened V by 5 bases and J by 2 bases, and 12 bases separated the two germline ends. The CDR3 loop spans 14 amino acids. CDR3 sequence: CASSPRRGNYGYTF. CDR3 bases: TGTGCCAGCAGCCCTCGGCGGGGGAACTATGGCTACACCTTC.

J is TRBJ2-5 and V is TRBV2; D call uncertain. Germline V lookup: CDR1 SNHLY, CDR2 FYNNEI. V was trimmed by 5 bases and J by 1 base, leaving 5 bases between them. This CDR3 region has 12 residues. For the CDR3, the DNA is TGTGCCAGCAGTTTAATCCAAGAGACCCAGTACTTC. It is translated as CASSLIQETQYF. Full variable domain (rest looked up from reference TRBV2 and TRBJ2-5): EPEVTQTPSHQVTQMGQEVILRCVPISNHLYFYWYRQILGQKVEFLVSFYNNEISEKSEIFDDQFSVERPDGSNFTLKIRSTKLEDSAMYFCASSLIQETQYFGPGTRLLVL.

This clone was seen a single time. This chain links TRBV4-3 with TRBJ2-3; 14 positions match TRBD2. This CDR3 has 18 residues. Germline-derived CDR1 and CDR2 are LGHNA and YSLEER. V dropped 4 bases and J dropped 3; count of bases not matched to a gene: 9. The CDR3 DNA follows: TGCGCCAGCAGCCGCACCACGACTAGCGGGGGGGCAACAGATACGCAGTATTTT. Its protein is CASSRTTTSGGATDTQYF.

The gene calls are TRBV5-1 and TRBJ2-1; 11 positions agree with TRBD2. This CDR3 contains 15 residues. V was clipped by 9 bases and J by 1 base; unmatched bases: 6. From germline, CDR1 is SGHRS and CDR2 YFSETQ. The CDR3 sequence: CATARLAGSYNEQFF. DNA for the CDR3: TGCGCCACTGCTAGACTAGCGGGATCCTACAATGAGCAGTTCTTC.

CDR3 sequence reads: CASSLTGEEDTEAFF. In DNA, the CDR3 is TGTGCCAGCAGCCTAACAGGGGAGGAGGACACTGAAGCTTTCTTT. The genes are TRBV4-2 and TRBJ1-1; TRBD1 agrees at 7 bases. The junction had 8 bases not matched to a gene; V was cut back by 4 bases and J by 3 bases. The CDR3 totals 15 residues. Germline V gene lookup returns CDR1 LGHNA and CDR2 YNFKEQ.

The chain carries TRBV4-3 and TRBJ2-7; 7 nucleotides match TRBD1. Germline assignment: CDR1 LGHNA and CDR2 YSLEER. J lost 4 bases, V lost 7 bases, and 13 bases had no gene match. CDR3 length: 15 residues. The CDR3 coding sequence is TGCGCCAGCACCATCACCGGGACAGCATTTTACGAGCAGTACTTC. It is translated as CASTITGTAFYEQYF.

DNA of the CDR3: TGCAGCGTTGTAGCGGGCGAATACAATGAGCAGTTCTTC. Amino acids: CSVVAGEYNEQFF. The rearrangement uses TRBV29-1 and TRBJ2-1, with 7 bases aligning to TRBD2. The CDR3 has 13 amino acids. V trimming: 4 bases; J trimming: 4 bases; junction bases outside the gene matches: 4. CDR1 and CDR2 (germline): SQVTM, ANQGSEA.

The genes are TRBV18 and TRBJ2-7; D perhaps matches TRBD1 (5 bases). Per germline, CDR1 KGHSH and CDR2 LQKENI. V lost 4 bases, J lost 2 bases, and 15 bases lay in between. The CDR3 covers 15 residues. The CDR3 loop reads CASSRSRGETYEQYF. The CDR3 nucleotides are TGTGCCAGCTCACGCTCTAGGGGCGAAACCTACGAGCAGTACTTC. The entire variable domain, with the rest obtained from reference TRBV18 and TRBJ2-7, is as follows: NAGVMQNPRHLVRRRGQEARLRCSPMKGHSHVYWYRQLPEEGLKFMVYLQKENIIDESGMPKERFSAEFPKEGPSILRIQQVVRGDSAAYFCASSRSRGETYEQYFGPGTRLTVT.

V and J are TRBV5-1 and TRBJ2-7; 9 bases are a match to TRBD1. CDR3 length equals 13 residues. Germline V CDR1 and CDR2: SGHRS, YFSETQ. Trimming removed 7 bases from V and 3 bases from J; junction bases left unmatched: 5. CDR3 in amino acids: CASRTGEDYEQYF. The CDR3 DNA follows: TGCGCCAGCCGGACAGGGGAGGACTACGAGCAGTACTTC.

To note about this clone: Other DNA sequences in the same sample also yield this CDR3. The V call is TRBV5-1, the J call TRBJ2-1, with TRBD2 matching over 8 bases. The CDR3 contains 14 residues. After removal of 2 bases from V and 4 bases from J, the junction contained 2 bases not matched to a gene. CDR1 is SGHRS and CDR2 is YFSETQ in the germline V gene. This CDR3 is CASSLAGAYNEQFF. In DNA form, the CDR3 reads TGCGCCAGCAGCTTAGCGGGAGCGTACAATGAGCAGTTCTTC.

This clone has a single count. J is TRBJ2-1 and V is TRBV11-3, with TRBD1 matching 7 bases. CDR3 length: 15 amino acids. Germline V gives CDR1 SGHNT, CDR2 YENEEA. Trimming removed 5 bases from V and 5 bases from J; junction bases left unmatched: 9. The CDR3 loop is CASSRRTGADNEQFF. Written as DNA, the CDR3 is TGTGCCAGCAGCCGAAGAACAGGGGCTGACAATGAGCAGTTCTTC.

The V gene is TRBV30, the J gene TRBJ1-5, with TRBD1 identical over 10 bases. The germline CDR1 and CDR2 sequences are GTSNPN and SVGIG (reference sequence). V gave up 6 bases and J gave up 2 bases; unmatched junction bases: 7. The CDR3 length is 15 residues. CDR3 in DNA: TGTGCCTGCGGAACCGGGACAGGGGGCAATCAGCCCCAGCATTTT. This sequence encodes CACGTGTGGNQPQHF.